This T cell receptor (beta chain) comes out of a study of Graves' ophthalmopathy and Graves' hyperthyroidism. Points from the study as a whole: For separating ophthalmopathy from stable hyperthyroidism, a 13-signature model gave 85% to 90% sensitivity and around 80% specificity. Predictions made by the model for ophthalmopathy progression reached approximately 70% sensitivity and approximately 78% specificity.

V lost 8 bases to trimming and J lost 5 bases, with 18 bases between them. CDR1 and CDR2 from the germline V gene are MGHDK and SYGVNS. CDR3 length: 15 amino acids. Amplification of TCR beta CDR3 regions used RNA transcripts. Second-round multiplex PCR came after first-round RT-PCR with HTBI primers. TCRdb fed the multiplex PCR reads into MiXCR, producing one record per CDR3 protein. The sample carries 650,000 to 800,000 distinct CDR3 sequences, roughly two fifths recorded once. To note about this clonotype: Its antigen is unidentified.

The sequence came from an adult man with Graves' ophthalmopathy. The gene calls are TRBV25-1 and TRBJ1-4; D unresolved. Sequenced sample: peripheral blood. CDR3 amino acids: CASSPDGIRNEKLFF. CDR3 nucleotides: TGTGCCAGCTCACCCGACGGAATCCGGAATGAAAAACTGTTTTTT.